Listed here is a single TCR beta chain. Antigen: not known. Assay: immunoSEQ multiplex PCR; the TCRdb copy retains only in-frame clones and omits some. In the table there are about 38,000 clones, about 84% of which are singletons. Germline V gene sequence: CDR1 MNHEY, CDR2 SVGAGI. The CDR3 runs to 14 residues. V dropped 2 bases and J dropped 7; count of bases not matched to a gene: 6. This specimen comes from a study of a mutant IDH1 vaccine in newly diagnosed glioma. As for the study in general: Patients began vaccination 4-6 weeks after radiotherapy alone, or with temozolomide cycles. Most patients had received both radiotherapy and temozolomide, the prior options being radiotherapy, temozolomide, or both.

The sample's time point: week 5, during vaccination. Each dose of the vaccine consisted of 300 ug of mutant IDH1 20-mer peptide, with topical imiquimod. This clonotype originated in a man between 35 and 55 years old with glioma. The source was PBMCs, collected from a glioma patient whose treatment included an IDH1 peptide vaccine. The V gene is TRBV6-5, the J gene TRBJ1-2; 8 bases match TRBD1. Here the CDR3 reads CASSYARTGFGYTF. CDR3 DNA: TGTGCCAGCAGTTACGCACGGACAGGGTTTGGCTACACCTTC.